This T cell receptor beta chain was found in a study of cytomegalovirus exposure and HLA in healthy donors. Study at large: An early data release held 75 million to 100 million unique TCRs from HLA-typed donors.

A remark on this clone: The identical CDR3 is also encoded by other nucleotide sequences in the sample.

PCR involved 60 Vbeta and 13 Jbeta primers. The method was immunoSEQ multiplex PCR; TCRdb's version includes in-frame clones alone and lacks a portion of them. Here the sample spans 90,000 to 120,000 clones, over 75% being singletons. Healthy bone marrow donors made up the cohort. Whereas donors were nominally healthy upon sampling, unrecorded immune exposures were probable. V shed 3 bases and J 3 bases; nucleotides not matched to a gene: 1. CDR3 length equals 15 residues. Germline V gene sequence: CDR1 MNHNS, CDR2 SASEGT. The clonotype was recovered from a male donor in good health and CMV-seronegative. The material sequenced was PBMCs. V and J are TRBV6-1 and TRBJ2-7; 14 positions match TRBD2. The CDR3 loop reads CASSEGLAGVYEQYF. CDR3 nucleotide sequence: TGTGCCAGCAGTGAGGGACTAGCGGGAGTCTACGAGCAGTACTTC.